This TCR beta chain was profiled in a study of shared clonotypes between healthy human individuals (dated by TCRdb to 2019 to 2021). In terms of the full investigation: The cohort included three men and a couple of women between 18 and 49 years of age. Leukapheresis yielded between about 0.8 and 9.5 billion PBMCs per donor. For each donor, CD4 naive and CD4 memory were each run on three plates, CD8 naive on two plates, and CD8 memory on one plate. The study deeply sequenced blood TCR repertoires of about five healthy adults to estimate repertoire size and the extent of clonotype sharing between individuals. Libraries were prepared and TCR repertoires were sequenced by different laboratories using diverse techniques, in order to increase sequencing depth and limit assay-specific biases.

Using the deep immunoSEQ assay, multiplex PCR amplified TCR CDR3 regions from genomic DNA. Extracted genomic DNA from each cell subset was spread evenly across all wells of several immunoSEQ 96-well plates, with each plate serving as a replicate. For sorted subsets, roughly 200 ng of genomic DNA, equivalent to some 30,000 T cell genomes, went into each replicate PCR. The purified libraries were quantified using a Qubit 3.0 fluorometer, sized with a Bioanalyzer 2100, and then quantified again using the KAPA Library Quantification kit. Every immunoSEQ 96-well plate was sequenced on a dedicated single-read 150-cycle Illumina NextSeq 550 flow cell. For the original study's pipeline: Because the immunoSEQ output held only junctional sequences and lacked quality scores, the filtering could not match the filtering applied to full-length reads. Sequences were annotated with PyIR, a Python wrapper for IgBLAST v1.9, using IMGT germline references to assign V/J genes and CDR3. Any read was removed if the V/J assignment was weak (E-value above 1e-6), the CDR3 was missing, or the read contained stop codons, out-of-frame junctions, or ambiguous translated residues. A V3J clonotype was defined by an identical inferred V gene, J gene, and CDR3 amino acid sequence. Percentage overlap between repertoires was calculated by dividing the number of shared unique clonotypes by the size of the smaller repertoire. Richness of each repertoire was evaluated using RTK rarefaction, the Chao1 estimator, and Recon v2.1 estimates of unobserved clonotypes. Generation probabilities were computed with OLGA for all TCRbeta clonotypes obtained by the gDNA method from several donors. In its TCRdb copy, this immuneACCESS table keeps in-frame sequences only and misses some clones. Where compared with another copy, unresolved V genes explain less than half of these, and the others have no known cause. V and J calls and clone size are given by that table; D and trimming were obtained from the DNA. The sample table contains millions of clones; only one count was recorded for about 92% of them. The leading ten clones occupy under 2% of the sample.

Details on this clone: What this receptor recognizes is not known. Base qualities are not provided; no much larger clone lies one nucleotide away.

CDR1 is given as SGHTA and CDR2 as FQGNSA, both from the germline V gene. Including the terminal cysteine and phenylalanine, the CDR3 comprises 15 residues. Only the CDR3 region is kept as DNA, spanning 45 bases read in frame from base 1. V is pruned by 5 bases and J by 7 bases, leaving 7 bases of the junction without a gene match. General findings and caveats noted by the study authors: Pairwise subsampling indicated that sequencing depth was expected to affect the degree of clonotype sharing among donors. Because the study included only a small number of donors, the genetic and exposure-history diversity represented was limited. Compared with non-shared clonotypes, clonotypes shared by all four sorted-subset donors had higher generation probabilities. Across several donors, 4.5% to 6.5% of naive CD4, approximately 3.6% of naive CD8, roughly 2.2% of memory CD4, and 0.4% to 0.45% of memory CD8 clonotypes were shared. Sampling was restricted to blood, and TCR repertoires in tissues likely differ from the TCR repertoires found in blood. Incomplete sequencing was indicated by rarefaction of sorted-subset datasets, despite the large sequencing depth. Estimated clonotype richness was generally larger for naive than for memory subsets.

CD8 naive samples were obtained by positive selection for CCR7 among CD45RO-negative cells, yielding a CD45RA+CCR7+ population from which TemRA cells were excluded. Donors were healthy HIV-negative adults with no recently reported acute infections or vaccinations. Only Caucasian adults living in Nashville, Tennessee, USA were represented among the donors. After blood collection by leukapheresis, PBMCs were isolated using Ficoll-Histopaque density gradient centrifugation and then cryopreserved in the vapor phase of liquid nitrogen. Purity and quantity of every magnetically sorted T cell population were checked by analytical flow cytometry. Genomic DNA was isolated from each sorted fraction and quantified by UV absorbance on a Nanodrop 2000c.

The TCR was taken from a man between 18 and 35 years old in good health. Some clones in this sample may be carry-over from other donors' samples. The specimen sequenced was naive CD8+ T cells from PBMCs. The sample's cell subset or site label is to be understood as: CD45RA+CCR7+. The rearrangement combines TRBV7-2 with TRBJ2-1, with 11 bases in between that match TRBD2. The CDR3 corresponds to CASSQVSGRGNEQFF. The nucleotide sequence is TGTGCCAGCAGCCAAGTTAGCGGGAGGGGGAATGAGCAGTTCTTC.